A selection of T cell receptor beta chains follows, all from one sample in a study of blood T cells in healthy people across ages. A single record per CDR3 protein comes from TCRdb applying MiXCR to the 5' RACE reads. The repertoire holds 700,000 to 800,000 distinct CDR3 sequences, roughly two fifths seen once, with around a fifth in the top ten. Sequencing was performed on blood. These receptors originate from a woman aged 55 to 70 in good health. Each CDR3 is given with its conserved first and last residue. The D gene is left open where the match is weak. A clone size is listed for some rows: how often the clone was seen (once, few, many), or a class if it is expanded.

j_gene: TRBJ1-4; v_gene: TRBV12-3/TRBV12-4; d_gene: .; abundance: few; CDR3nt: TGTGCCAGCAGCCCACCCAGCGGGGAAAAACTGTTTTTT; CDR3aa: CASSPPSGEKLFF
j_gene: TRBJ2-3; v_gene: TRBV7-3; d_gene: TRBD2; abundance: many; CDR3nt: TGTGCCAGCAGCCCGGGACTAGCGGGGGCAGATACGCAGTATTTT; CDR3aa: CASSPGLAGADTQYF
j_gene: TRBJ1-6; v_gene: TRBV29-1; d_gene: .; abundance: .; CDR3nt: TGCAGCGTTGAAGATGGGGGGCAGGGGAGGGATTCACCCCTCCACTTT; CDR3aa: CSVEDGGQGRDSPLHF
j_gene: TRBJ2-7; v_gene: TRBV20-1; d_gene: TRBD1; abundance: .; CDR3nt: TGCAGTGCTAGAGATGGGACAGGCGAACCCTACGAGCAGTACTTC; CDR3aa: CSARDGTGEPYEQYF
j_gene: TRBJ2-1; v_gene: TRBV9; d_gene: .; abundance: once; CDR3nt: TGTATCAGCAGCCCCGGGAATGACAATGAGCAGTTCTTC; CDR3aa: CISSPGNDNEQFF
j_gene: TRBJ2-3; v_gene: TRBV29-1; d_gene: .; abundance: many; CDR3nt: TGCAGCGTTGTAGCGCGCGGCACAGATACGCAGTATTTT; CDR3aa: CSVVARGTDTQYF
j_gene: TRBJ2-3; v_gene: TRBV12-3/TRBV12-4; d_gene: .; abundance: once; CDR3nt: TGTGCCAGCAGTTTAGGCGGGGTGAGGAATACGCAGTATTTT; CDR3aa: CASSLGGVRNTQYF
j_gene: TRBJ1-1; v_gene: TRBV3-1; d_gene: .; abundance: .; CDR3nt: TGTGCCAGCAGCCTCATGGGCCCAATGAACACTGAAGCTTTCTTT; CDR3aa: CASSLMGPMNTEAFF
j_gene: TRBJ1-2; v_gene: TRBV11-2; d_gene: TRBD1; abundance: many; CDR3nt: TGTGCCAGCAGCTGGACAGGGGACGGCTACACCTTC; CDR3aa: CASSWTGDGYTF
j_gene: TRBJ2-1; v_gene: TRBV29-1; d_gene: .; abundance: many; CDR3nt: TGCAGCGTCGACGGGACATTTGGGGGATTCAATGAGCAGTTCTTC; CDR3aa: CSVDGTFGGFNEQFF
j_gene: TRBJ2-3; v_gene: TRBV11-3; d_gene: .; abundance: .; CDR3nt: TGTGCCAGCAGCTTAGGGATCTCAGGGAAAACAGATACGCAGTATTTT; CDR3aa: CASSLGISGKTDTQYF
j_gene: TRBJ2-7; v_gene: TRBV4-2; d_gene: TRBD1; abundance: .; CDR3nt: TGTGCCAGCAGCCCAACCGGGACAGGGGGTTCCTACGAGCAGTACTTC; CDR3aa: CASSPTGTGGSYEQYF
j_gene: TRBJ2-7; v_gene: TRBV4-3; d_gene: .; abundance: .; CDR3nt: TGCGCCAGCAGCCAAGATGGCGGGGGCGGGTACGAGCAGTACTTC; CDR3aa: CASSQDGGGGYEQYF
j_gene: TRBJ1-2; v_gene: TRBV6-6; d_gene: .; abundance: few; CDR3nt: TGTGCCAGCAGTCAAGAAGGGGGTCGGCGTGGCTACACCTTC; CDR3aa: CASSQEGGRRGYTF
j_gene: TRBJ1-1; v_gene: TRBV9; d_gene: TRBD1; abundance: few; CDR3nt: TGTGCCAGCAGCGAGGGACAGGGGGGGGGGAACACTGAAGCTTTCTTT; CDR3aa: CASSEGQGGGNTEAFF
j_gene: TRBJ2-1; v_gene: TRBV20-1; d_gene: TRBD2; abundance: .; CDR3nt: TGCAGTGCTAACTCCCCGGGACTAGCACAAGAGCAGTTCTTC; CDR3aa: CSANSPGLAQEQFF
j_gene: TRBJ2-5; v_gene: TRBV3-1; d_gene: TRBD2; abundance: few; CDR3nt: TGTGCCAGCAGCGGCGGGATAGCGGGGCTTCGGGAGACCCAGTACTTC; CDR3aa: CASSGGIAGLRETQYF
j_gene: TRBJ2-5; v_gene: TRBV12-3/TRBV12-4; d_gene: .; abundance: many; CDR3nt: TGTGCCAGTCTCAAGTTGGGGGCTGACCAAGAGACCCAGTACTTC; CDR3aa: CASLKLGADQETQYF
j_gene: TRBJ2-5; v_gene: TRBV5-1; d_gene: .; abundance: few; CDR3nt: TGCGCCAGCAGCGCACTGGATCCCCAAGAGACCCAGTACTTC; CDR3aa: CASSALDPQETQYF
j_gene: TRBJ1-1; v_gene: TRBV7-9; d_gene: TRBD1; abundance: .; CDR3nt: TGTGCCAGCAGCTTACAGGGGGCGAACACTGAAGCTTTCTTT; CDR3aa: CASSLQGANTEAFF
j_gene: TRBJ1-1; v_gene: TRBV11-3; d_gene: .; abundance: few; CDR3nt: TGTGCCAGCAGCTTAGACGGGGCCAACACTGAAGCTTTCTTT; CDR3aa: CASSLDGANTEAFF
j_gene: TRBJ2-6; v_gene: TRBV3-1; d_gene: .; abundance: .; CDR3nt: TGTGCCAGCAGCCCTTGTTCTTCTGGGGCCAACGTCCTGACTTTC; CDR3aa: CASSPCSSGANVLTF
j_gene: TRBJ1-2; v_gene: TRBV6-6; d_gene: TRBD1; abundance: once; CDR3nt: TGTGCCAGCACCAAAGGACAGGGAATCTATGGCTACACCTTC; CDR3aa: CASTKGQGIYGYTF
j_gene: TRBJ2-5; v_gene: TRBV7-2; d_gene: TRBD2; abundance: many; CDR3nt: TGTGCCAGCAGCCCTGGGACTAGCGGGGGGGTTCAGGAGACCCAGTACTTC; CDR3aa: CASSPGTSGGVQETQYF
j_gene: TRBJ1-1; v_gene: TRBV12-3/TRBV12-4; d_gene: .; abundance: .; CDR3nt: TGTGCCAGCACCCCTCCGGGACACGAGGACACTGAAGCTTTCTTT; CDR3aa: CASTPPGHEDTEAFF
j_gene: TRBJ2-1; v_gene: TRBV20-1; d_gene: .; abundance: .; CDR3nt: TGCAGTGCTAGAGATAGGGCTAGCGAGTGGCATGAGCAGTTCTTC; CDR3aa: CSARDRASEWHEQFF
j_gene: TRBJ1-2; v_gene: TRBV18; d_gene: .; abundance: .; CDR3nt: TGTGCCAGCTCAATCGACAGGAACTATGGCTACACCTTC; CDR3aa: CASSIDRNYGYTF
j_gene: TRBJ2-7; v_gene: TRBV20-1; d_gene: TRBD2; abundance: .; CDR3nt: TGCAGTGCCCATAGCGGGAGTACCTCCTACAATGAGCAGTACTTC; CDR3aa: CSAHSGSTSYNEQYF
j_gene: TRBJ2-3; v_gene: TRBV2; d_gene: .; abundance: .; CDR3nt: TGTGCCAGCAGCACTCCGGATCAGAGAGATGATACGCAGTATTTT; CDR3aa: CASSTPDQRDDTQYF
j_gene: TRBJ2-1; v_gene: TRBV12-3/TRBV12-4; d_gene: TRBD1; abundance: .; CDR3nt: TGTGCCAGCACCGCCGGGACAGGGGATCCTGCCTACAATGAGCAGTTCTTC; CDR3aa: CASTAGTGDPAYNEQFF
j_gene: TRBJ2-3; v_gene: TRBV4-1; d_gene: TRBD2; abundance: many; CDR3nt: TGCGCCAGCAGATGGACTAGCGGGTCTGATACGCAGTATTTT; CDR3aa: CASRWTSGSDTQYF
j_gene: TRBJ2-7; v_gene: TRBV7-3; d_gene: .; abundance: .; CDR3nt: TGTGCCAGCAGCGATGCCTCCCTCGAGCAGTACTTC; CDR3aa: CASSDASLEQYF
j_gene: TRBJ1-6; v_gene: TRBV6-6; d_gene: .; abundance: .; CDR3nt: TGTGCCAGCAGGGAGGACAAGTCGAATTTACCCCTCCACTTT; CDR3aa: CASREDKSNLPLHF
j_gene: TRBJ2-7; v_gene: TRBV7-9; d_gene: .; abundance: .; CDR3nt: TGTGCCAGCAGTCGGGACCAAGATTTCCCCTACGAGCAGTACTTC; CDR3aa: CASSRDQDFPYEQYF
j_gene: TRBJ2-7; v_gene: TRBV28; d_gene: TRBD2; abundance: few; CDR3nt: TGTGCCAGCAGGACAGATACCCCTAGCGGGAGACCTATTAGCTCCTACGAGCAGTACTTC; CDR3aa: CASRTDTPSGRPISSYEQYF
j_gene: TRBJ2-3; v_gene: TRBV5-1; d_gene: TRBD2; abundance: .; CDR3nt: TGCGCCAGCAGCTTGGAAGCGGGGCTACGCACAGATACGCAGTATTTT; CDR3aa: CASSLEAGLRTDTQYF
j_gene: TRBJ2-7; v_gene: TRBV20-1; d_gene: TRBD1; abundance: few; CDR3nt: TGCAGTGCTAGAGAGACAGGGTCTTGGTACGAGCAGTACTTC; CDR3aa: CSARETGSWYEQYF
j_gene: TRBJ2-1; v_gene: TRBV29-1; d_gene: TRBD2; abundance: .; CDR3nt: TGCAGCGTGGCGGGACTAGCGGGAGTCGGTGAGCAGTTCTTC; CDR3aa: CSVAGLAGVGEQFF
j_gene: TRBJ2-7; v_gene: TRBV20-1; d_gene: TRBD2; abundance: once; CDR3nt: TGCAGTGCTAGAGGACTAGCGACCCACGAGCAGTACTTC; CDR3aa: CSARGLATHEQYF
j_gene: TRBJ2-3; v_gene: TRBV29-1; d_gene: .; abundance: few; CDR3nt: TGCAGCGTTGAAGTAGTGGCAGATACGCAGTATTTT; CDR3aa: CSVEVVADTQYF
j_gene: TRBJ1-4; v_gene: TRBV7-2; d_gene: .; abundance: few; CDR3nt: TGTGCCAGCAGCCCCGGACAGACAACAACTAATGAAAAACTGTTTTTT; CDR3aa: CASSPGQTTTNEKLFF